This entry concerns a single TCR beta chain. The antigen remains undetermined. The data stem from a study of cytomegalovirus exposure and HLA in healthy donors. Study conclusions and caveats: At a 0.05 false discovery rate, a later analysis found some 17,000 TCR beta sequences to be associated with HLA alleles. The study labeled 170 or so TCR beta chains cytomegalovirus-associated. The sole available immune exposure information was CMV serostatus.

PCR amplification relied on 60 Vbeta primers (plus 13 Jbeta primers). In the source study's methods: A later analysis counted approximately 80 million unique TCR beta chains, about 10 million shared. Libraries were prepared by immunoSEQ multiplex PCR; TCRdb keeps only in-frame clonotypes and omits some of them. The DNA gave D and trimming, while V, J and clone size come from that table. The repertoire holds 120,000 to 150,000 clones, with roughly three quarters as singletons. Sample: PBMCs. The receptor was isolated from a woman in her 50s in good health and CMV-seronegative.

CDR3 in DNA: TGTGCCAGCAGCCCCCGCCCCGACAGGGTCCATGAGCAGTTCTTC. Residues: CASSPRPDRVHEQFF. The rearrangement joins TRBV5-6 to TRBJ2-1; 7 nucleotides agree with TRBD1. Germline trimming cut 4 bases from V and 8 bases from J; bases unmatched to any gene: 12. The V gene's germline CDR1 is SGHDT and CDR2 YYEEEE. The CDR3 extends over 15 amino acids. Full variable domain (missing parts from reference TRBV5-6 and TRBJ2-1): DAGVTQSPTHLIKTRGQQVTLRCSPKSGHDTVSWYQQALGQGPQFIFQYYEEEERQRGNFPDRFSGHQFPNYSSELNVNALLLGDSALYLCASSPRPDRVHEQFFGPGTRLTVL.